This T cell receptor beta chain was observed in a study of blood T cell repertoires in COVID-19. Study overall: Acute and convalescent COVID-19 specimens originated in the United States, Italy and Spain. The cDNA or gDNA used as material had been derived from T cells, B-cell-depleted T cells, or PBMCs.

In the original workflow: For nucleated cells, counts were estimated from reference gene primer amplification. Generated by immunoSEQ multiplex PCR, the TCRdb table keeps only in-frame clones and is missing some. That table gives V, J and clone size, and the DNA gave D and trimming. In the table there are 40,000 to 60,000 clones, roughly 70% of which are singletons. Unmatched junction bases numbered 7, after V lost 7 bases and J lost 6 bases. The CDR3 spans 14 residues. CDR1 is LNHDA, CDR2 SQIVND, per germline (reference sequence). The rearrangement links TRBV19 to TRBJ2-1, with TRBD1 matching 9 bases. The source material was peripheral blood. This sequence originates from a woman between 65 and 79 years old with acute or convalescent COVID-19. DNA for the CDR3: TGTGCCAGTACCCGGGACAGGGCTGCCAATGAGCAGTTCTTC. Its translation is CASTRDRAANEQFF.